These 5 T cell receptor beta chains were all obtained from the same sample, sequenced in a study of cytomegalovirus exposure and HLA in healthy donors. The PCR ran on 60 Vbeta and 13 Jbeta primers. Only in-frame clones appear in the TCRdb table, and some are missing; sequencing was by immunoSEQ multiplex PCR. The sample shows approximately 59,000 clones, around 62% of them seen only once. Sequencing was done on a sample of PBMCs. The origin of the receptors is a man aged 40-49 years in good health and CMV-seropositive.

CDR3 DNA: TGTGCCTGGAGTGCGGACACCCTGGGGCGATATGGCTACACCTTC. Amino acids: CAWSADTLGRYGYTF. This sequence joins TRBV30 and TRBJ1-2, with D possibly TRBD1 on 5 matching bases. The CDR3 extends over 15 amino acids. The V end lost 1 base, the J end lost 5 bases, and 17 bases lay between the germline ends. The germline V gene encodes CDR1 GTSNPN and CDR2 SVGIG (reference sequence).

This clone was observed a handful of times. This chain joins TRBV2 and TRBJ2-7; 13 nucleotides agree with TRBD2. The length of the CDR3 is 15 residues. V shed 6 bases and J 0 bases; nucleotides not matched to a gene: 2. Germline V lookup: CDR1 SNHLY, CDR2 FYNNEI. CDR3 DNA: TGTGCCAGCAGGGGGACTAGCGGGAACTCCTACGAGCAGTACTTC. As protein: CASRGTSGNSYEQYF.

J is TRBJ2-1 and V is TRBV7-2; 11 positions agree with TRBD2. The CDR3 loop spans 17 amino acids. Unmatched junction bases numbered 11, after V lost 2 bases and J lost 8 bases. Per the germline V gene, CDR1 is SGHTA and CDR2 is FQGNSA. CDR3: CASSLTLAGGLLDEQFF. The CDR3 nucleotides are TGTGCCAGCAGCTTAACCTTAGCGGGGGGGCTCCTGGATGAGCAGTTCTTC. Full variable domain (outside the CDR3, taken from reference TRBV7-2 and TRBJ2-1): GAGVSQSPSNKVTEKGKDVELRCDPISGHTALYWYRQSLGQGLEFLIYFQGNSAPDKSGLPSDRFSAERTGGSVSTLTIQRTQQEDSAVYLCASSLTLAGGLLDEQFFGPGTRLTVL.

The chain's CDR3 is CASSGGTAGNTIYF. CDR3 DNA: TGCGCCAGCAGCGGAGGGACAGCTGGAAACACCATATATTTT. This chain uses TRBV5-1 with TRBJ1-3, with 7 positions matching TRBD1. The CDR3 extends over 14 amino acids. The junction had 3 bases not matched to a gene; V was cut back by 4 bases and J by 2 bases. Germline CDR1 SGHRS, CDR2 YFSETQ.

The chain has TRBV10-3 and TRBJ2-2, with D tentatively TRBD2 (7 bases). The CDR3 contains 17 residues. V gave up 8 bases and J gave up 4 bases, with 23 bases separating them. Germline CDR1 ENHRY, CDR2 SYGVKD. CDR3 sequence (DNA): TGTGCCATCTCAGCCCTTGGGGGGGGCGCGTTCACCGGGGAGCTGTTTTTT. This translates into CAISALGGGAFTGELFF.